In its sample, the clone carrying this TCR beta chain was seen a few times. TCRdb re-analysed the PCR reads in MiXCR, keeping a single row per CDR3 protein. The table lists around 7,100 distinct CDR3 sequences, less than 20% of them singletons. This sample is part of a study of tumor-infiltrating lymphocytes in oesophageal squamous cell carcinoma. The sequenced sample was blood. This clonotype was obtained from a male donor with esophageal squamous cell carcinoma.

As DNA, the CDR3 is TGCGCCAGCAGCTTAGAACCGACAGGGGTGTCTGGGGCCAACGTCCTGACTTTC. Protein product: CASSLEPTGVSGANVLTF. The chain carries TRBV5-1 and TRBJ2-6; TRBD1 matches at 8 bases. The CDR3 loop spans 18 amino acids. Per germline, CDR1 SGHRS and CDR2 YFSETQ. The V segment lost 2 bases and the J segment 1 base; nucleotides outside the gene matches: 8.